Here is one T cell receptor beta chain with its context. This entry belongs to a study of blood T cell repertoires in COVID-19. About the research overall: PBMCs, B-cell-depleted T cells, or T cells provided the cDNA or gDNA that made up the material.

Source study methods: From reference gene primer amplification, estimates of nucleated cell counts were derived. The data were produced by immunoSEQ multiplex PCR, yet TCRdb's version contains in-frame clones alone and is incomplete. Clonal size and the V and J genes are those of that table, whereas D and trimming came from the DNA. Among approximately 52,000 clones listed, around four fifths were seen once. Sequences were obtained from peripheral blood. The source of this sequence is a woman at least 80 years old with acute or convalescent COVID-19.

The CDR3 DNA follows: TGTGCCAGCAGTAGCACCGGGACTAGCGGGGTGTACTCTGGGGCCAACGTCCTGACTTTC. As protein: CASSSTGTSGVYSGANVLTF. V and J are TRBV27 and TRBJ2-6, with 13 bases fitting TRBD2. Germline V gives CDR1 MNHEY, CDR2 SMNVEV (reference sequence). This CDR3 contains 20 residues. The J segment lost 0 bases and the V segment lost 5 bases, leaving 10 bases of the junction unmatched.